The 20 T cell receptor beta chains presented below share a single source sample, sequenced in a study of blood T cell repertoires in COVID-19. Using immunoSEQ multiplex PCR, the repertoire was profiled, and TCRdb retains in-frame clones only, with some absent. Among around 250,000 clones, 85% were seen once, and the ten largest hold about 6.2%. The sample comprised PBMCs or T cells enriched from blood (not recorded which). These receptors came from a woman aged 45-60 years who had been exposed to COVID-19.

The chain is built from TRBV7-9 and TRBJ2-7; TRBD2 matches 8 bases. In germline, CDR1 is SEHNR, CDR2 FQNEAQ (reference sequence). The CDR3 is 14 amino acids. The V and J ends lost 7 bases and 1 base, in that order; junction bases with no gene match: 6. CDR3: CASTRTSTSYEQYF. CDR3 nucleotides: TGTGCCAGCACCCGGACTAGCACGTCCTACGAGCAGTACTTC.

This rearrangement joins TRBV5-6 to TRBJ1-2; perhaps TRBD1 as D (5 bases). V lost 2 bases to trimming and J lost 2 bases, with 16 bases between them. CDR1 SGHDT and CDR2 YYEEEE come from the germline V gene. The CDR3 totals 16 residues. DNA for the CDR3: TGTGCCAGCAGCTTATGGAAGGTCTCAGGGAACTATGGCTACACCTTC. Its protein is CASSLWKVSGNYGYTF.

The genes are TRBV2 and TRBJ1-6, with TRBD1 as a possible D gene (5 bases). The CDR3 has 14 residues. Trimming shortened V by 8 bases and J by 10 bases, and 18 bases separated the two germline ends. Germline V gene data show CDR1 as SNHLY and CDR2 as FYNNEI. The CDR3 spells CASGGGEVGSPLHF. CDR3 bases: TGTGCCAGCGGCGGGGGGGAGGTAGGGTCACCCCTCCACTTT.

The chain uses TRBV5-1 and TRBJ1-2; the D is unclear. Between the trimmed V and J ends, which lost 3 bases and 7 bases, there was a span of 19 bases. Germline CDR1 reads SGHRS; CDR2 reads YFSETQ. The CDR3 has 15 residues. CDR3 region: CASSSRWRSSSGYTF. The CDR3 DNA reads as TGCGCCAGCAGCTCCCGTTGGAGGTCATCCTCTGGCTACACCTTC.

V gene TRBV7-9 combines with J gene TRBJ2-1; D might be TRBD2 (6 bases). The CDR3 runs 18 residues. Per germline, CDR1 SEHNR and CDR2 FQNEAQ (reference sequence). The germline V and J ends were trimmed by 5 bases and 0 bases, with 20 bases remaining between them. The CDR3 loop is CASSPPGLLPRSYNEQFF. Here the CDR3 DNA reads TGTGCCAGCAGCCCACCGGGACTCCTACCCCGCTCCTACAATGAGCAGTTCTTC.

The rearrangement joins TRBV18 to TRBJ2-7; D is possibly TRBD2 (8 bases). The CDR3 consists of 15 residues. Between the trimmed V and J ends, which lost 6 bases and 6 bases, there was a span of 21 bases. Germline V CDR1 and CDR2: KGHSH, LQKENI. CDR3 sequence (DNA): TGTGCCAGCTCCCCGGGAGGGGGCGCGGTCCGCGAGCAGTACTTC. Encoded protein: CASSPGGGAVREQYF.

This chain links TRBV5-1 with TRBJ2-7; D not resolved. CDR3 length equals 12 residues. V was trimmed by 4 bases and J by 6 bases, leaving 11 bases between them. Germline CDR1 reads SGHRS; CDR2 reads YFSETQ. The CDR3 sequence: CASSPTTTEQYF. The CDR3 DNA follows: TGCGCCAGCAGCCCGACAACCACCGAGCAGTACTTC.

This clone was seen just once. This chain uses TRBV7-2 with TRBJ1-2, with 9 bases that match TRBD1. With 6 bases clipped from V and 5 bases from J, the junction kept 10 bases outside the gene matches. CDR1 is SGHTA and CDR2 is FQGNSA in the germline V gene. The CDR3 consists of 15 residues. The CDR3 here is CASSPPGTGIYGYTF. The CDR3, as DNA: TGTGCCAGCAGTCCCCCGGGGACAGGGATATATGGCTACACCTTC.

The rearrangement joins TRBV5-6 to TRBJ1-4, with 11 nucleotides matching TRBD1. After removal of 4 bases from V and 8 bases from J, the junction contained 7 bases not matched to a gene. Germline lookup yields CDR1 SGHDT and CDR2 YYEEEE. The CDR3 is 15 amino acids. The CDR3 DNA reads TGTGCCAGCAGCCTGAAGGGGACAGGGGGAGAAAAACTGTTTTTT. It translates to CASSLKGTGGEKLFF.

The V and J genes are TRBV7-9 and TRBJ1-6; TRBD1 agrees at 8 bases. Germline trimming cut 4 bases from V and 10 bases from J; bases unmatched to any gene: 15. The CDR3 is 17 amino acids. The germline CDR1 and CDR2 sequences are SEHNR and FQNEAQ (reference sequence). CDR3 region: CASSSQGVGTGFSPLHF. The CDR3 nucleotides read TGTGCCAGCAGCTCTCAAGGGGTGGGGACAGGTTTCTCACCCCTCCACTTT.

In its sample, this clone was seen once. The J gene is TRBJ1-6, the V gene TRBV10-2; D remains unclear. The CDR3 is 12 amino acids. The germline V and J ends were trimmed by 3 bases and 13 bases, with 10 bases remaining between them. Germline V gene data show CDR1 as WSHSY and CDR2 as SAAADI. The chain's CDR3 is CASSDSVMPLHF. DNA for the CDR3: TGCGCCAGCAGTGACAGTGTCATGCCCCTCCACTTT.

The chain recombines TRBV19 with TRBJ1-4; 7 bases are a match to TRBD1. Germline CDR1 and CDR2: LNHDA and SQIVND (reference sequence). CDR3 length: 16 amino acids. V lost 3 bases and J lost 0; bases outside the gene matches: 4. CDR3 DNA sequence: TGTGCCAGTAGTATTGCGGGGACAGCAACTAATGAAAAACTGTTTTTT. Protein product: CASSIAGTATNEKLFF.

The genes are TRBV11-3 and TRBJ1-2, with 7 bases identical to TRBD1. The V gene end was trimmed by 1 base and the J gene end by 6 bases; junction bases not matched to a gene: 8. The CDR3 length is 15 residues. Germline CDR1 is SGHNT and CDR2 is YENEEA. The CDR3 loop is CASSLVFCRGDGYTF. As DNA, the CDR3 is TGTGCCAGCAGCTTAGTTTTTTGCAGGGGGGATGGCTACACCTTC.

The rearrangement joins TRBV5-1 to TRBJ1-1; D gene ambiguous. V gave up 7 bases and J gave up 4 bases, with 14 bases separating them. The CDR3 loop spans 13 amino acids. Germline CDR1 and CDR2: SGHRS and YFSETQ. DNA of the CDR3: TGCGCCAGCTCTACTCGGGGAGGCACTGAAGCTTTCTTT. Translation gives CASSTRGGTEAFF.

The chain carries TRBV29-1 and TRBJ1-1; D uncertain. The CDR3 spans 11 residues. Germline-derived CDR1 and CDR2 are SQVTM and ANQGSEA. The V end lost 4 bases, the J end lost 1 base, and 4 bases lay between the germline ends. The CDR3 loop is CSVARNTEAFF. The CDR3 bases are TGCAGCGTTGCTAGGAACACTGAAGCTTTCTTT. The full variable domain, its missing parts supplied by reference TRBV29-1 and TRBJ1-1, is SAVISQKPSRDICQRGTSLTIQCQVDSQVTMMFWYRQQPGQSLTLIATANQGSEATYESGFVIDKFPISRPNLTFSTLTVSNMSPEDSSIYLCSVARNTEAFFGQGTRLTVV.

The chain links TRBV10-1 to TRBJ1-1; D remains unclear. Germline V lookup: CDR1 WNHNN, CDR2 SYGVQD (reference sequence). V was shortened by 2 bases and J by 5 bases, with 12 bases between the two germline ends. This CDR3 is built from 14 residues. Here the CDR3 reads CASSEMRGRTEAFF. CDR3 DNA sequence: TGCGCCAGCAGTGAGATGCGGGGAAGGACTGAAGCTTTCTTT.

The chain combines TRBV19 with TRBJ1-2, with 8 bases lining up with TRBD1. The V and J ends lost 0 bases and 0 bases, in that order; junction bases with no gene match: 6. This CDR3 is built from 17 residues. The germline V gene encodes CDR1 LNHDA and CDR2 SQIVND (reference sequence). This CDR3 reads CASSIEARGRTNYGYTF. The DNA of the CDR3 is TGTGCCAGTAGTATAGAGGCCAGGGGGCGGACTAACTATGGCTACACCTTC.

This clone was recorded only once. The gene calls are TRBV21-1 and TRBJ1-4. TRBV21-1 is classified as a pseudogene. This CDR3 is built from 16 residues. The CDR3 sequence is CASTPGELMNKEKLFF. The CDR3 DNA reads TGTGCCAGCACCCCGGGTGAGTTAATGAATAAGGAAAAACTGTTTTTT.

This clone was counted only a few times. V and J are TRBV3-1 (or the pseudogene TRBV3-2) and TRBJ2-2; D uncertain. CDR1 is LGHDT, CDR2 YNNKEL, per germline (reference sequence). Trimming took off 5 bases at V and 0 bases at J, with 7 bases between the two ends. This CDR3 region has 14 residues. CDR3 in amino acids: CASSAITNTGELFF. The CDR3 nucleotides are TGTGCCAGCAGCGCGATTACGAACACCGGGGAGCTGTTTTTT.

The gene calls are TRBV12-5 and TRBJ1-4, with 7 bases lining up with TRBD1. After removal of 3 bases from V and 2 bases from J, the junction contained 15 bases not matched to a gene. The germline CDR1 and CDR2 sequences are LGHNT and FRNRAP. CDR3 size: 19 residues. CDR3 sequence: CASGFGKYGTASTNEKLFF. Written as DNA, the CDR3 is TGTGCTAGTGGTTTTGGGAAGTACGGGACAGCCTCTACTAATGAAAAACTGTTTTTT.